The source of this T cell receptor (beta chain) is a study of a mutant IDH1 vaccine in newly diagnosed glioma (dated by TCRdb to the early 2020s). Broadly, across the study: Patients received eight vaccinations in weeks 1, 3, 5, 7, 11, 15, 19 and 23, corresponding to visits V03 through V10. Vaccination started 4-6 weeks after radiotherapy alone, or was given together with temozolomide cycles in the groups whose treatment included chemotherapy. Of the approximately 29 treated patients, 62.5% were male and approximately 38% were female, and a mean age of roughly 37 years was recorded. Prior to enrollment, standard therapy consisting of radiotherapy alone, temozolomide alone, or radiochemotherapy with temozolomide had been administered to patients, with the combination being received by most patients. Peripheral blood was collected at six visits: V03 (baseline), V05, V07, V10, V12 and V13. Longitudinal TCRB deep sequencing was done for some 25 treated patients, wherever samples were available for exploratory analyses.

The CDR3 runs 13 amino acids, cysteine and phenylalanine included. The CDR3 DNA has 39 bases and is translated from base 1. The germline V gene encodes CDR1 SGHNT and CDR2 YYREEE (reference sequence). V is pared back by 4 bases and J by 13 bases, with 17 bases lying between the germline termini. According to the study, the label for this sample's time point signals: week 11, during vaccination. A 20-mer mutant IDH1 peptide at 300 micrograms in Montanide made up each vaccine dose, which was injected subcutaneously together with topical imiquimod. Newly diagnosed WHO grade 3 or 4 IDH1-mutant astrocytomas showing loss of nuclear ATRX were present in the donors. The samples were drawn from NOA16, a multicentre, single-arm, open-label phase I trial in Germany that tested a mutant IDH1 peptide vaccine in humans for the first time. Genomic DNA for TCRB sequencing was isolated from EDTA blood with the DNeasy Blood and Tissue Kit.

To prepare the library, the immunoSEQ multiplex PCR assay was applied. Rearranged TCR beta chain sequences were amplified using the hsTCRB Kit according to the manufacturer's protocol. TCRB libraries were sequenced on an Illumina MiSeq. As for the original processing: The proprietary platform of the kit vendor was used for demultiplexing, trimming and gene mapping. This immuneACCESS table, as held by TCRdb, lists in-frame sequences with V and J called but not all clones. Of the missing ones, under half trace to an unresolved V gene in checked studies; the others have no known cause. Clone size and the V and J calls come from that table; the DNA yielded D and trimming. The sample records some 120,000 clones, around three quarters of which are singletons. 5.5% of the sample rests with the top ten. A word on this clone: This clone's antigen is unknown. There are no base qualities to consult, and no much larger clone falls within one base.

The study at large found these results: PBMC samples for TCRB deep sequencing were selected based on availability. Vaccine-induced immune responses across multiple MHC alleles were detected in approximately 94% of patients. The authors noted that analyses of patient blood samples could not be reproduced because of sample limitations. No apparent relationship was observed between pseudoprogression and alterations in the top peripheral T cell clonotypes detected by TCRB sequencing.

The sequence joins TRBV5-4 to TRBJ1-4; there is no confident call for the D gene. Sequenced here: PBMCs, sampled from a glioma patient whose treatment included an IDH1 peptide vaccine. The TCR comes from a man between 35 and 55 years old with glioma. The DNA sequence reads TGTGCCAGCAGCCCTGCTTCCCAAAAAAGACTGTTTTTT. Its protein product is CASSPASQKRLFF. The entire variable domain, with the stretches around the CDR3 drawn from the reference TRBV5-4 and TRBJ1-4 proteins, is ETGVTQSPTHLIKTRGQQVTLRCSSQSGHNTVSWYQQALGQGPQFIFQYYREEENGRGNFPPRFSGLQFPNYSSELNVNALELDDSALYLCASSPASQKRLFFGSGTQLSVL.